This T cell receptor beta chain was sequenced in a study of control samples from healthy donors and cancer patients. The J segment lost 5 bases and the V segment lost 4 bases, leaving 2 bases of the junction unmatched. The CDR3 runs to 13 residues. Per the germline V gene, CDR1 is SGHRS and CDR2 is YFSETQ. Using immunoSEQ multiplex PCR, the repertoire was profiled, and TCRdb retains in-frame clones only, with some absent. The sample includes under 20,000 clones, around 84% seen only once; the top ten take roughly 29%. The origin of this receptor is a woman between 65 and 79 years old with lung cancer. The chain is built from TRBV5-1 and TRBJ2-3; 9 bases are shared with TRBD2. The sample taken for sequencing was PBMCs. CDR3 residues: CASSKREVDTQYF. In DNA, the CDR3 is TGCGCCAGCAGCAAGCGGGAGGTAGATACGCAGTATTTT.